The next 22 T cell receptor beta chains were all read from a single sample in a study of CD4 T cells in relation to SARS-CoV-2 and coronaviruses. Before the COVID-19 pandemic, during about 2011-2019, CD4+ T cells were taken from unexposed donors. CD4+ T cells were isolated from the cells after about 11 days of culture. TCRdb's table, derived via immunoSEQ multiplex PCR, lists solely in-frame clones and lacks some. The sample comprises 21,000 or so clones, approximately 82% of which are singletons, and roughly 30% rests with the top ten. These TCRs are of unknown antigen specificity. Sequenced: CD4+ T cells from PBMCs, cultured in vitro. The receptor source for this set is a human donor in good health.

The rearrangement uses TRBV9 and TRBJ2-2, with 9 bases identical to TRBD2. From germline, CDR1 is SGDLS and CDR2 YYNGEE. This CDR3 is 16 amino acids long. V was pared by 0 bases and J by 6 bases, with 6 bases of the junction left unmatched. The CDR3: CASSVVGGLAPGELFF. In DNA, the CDR3 is TGTGCCAGCAGCGTAGTTGGGGGACTAGCTCCCGGGGAGCTGTTTTTT. Full variable domain (rest looked up from reference TRBV9 and TRBJ2-2): DSGVTQTPKHLITATGQRVTLRCSPRSGDLSVYWYQQSLDQGLQFLIQYYNGEERAKGNILERFSAQQFPDLHSELNLSSLELGDSALYFCASSVVGGLAPGELFFGEGSRLTVL.

This clone has more than one count but fewer than ten. The chain combines TRBV6-1 with TRBJ2-3, with D perhaps matching TRBD2 (6 bases). Germline assignment: CDR1 MNHNS and CDR2 SASEGT. Trimming took 1 base from V and 5 from J, leaving 16 bases between them. The CDR3 consists of 16 residues. The CDR3 sequence: CASSEEGLLPRDTQYF. The CDR3 nucleotides are TGTGCCAGCAGTGAAGAGGGACTCCTTCCGAGAGATACGCAGTATTTT.

The CDR3 DNA reads TGTGCCAGCATCCTCGGGGGCAATGAGCAGTTCTTC. Encoded protein: CASILGGNEQFF. The chain has TRBV27 and TRBJ2-1; D may be TRBD2 (6 bases). V gave up 7 bases and J gave up 6 bases, with 10 bases separating them. Germline V lookup: CDR1 MNHEY, CDR2 SMNVEV (reference sequence). The CDR3 covers 12 residues.

The rearrangement uses TRBV5-1 and TRBJ2-3; D is uncertain. Between the trimmed V and J ends, which lost 2 bases and 5 bases, there was a span of 6 bases. CDR3 length: 12 residues. From germline, CDR1 is SGHRS and CDR2 YFSETQ. For the CDR3, the DNA is TGCGCCAGCAGCTTTACAAGAGATACGCAGTATTTT. It specifies CASSFTRDTQYF.

The chain employs TRBV7-8 and TRBJ1-5, with 7 bases that match TRBD1. Trimming took 5 bases from V and 2 from J; bases not matched to a gene: 6. This CDR3 has 15 residues. Germline CDR1 SGHVS, CDR2 FQNEAQ. DNA for the CDR3: TGTGCCAGCAGCATAGACAGGGTCGGCAATCAGCCCCAGCATTTT. It yields the protein CASSIDRVGNQPQHF.

The rearrangement uses TRBV30 and TRBJ1-1, with D perhaps TRBD1 (5 bases). CDR1 GTSNPN and CDR2 SVGIG come from the germline V gene (reference sequence). V was pared by 2 bases and J by 5 bases, with 12 bases between. CDR3 length equals 13 residues. This CDR3 reads CAWSSSGRTEAFF. CDR3 sequence (DNA): TGTGCCTGGAGTTCTTCAGGGAGAACTGAAGCTTTCTTT.

This chain joins TRBV5-6 and TRBJ1-2; no clear D. Per germline, CDR1 SGHDT and CDR2 YYEEEE. Between the trimmed V and J ends, which lost 0 bases and 6 bases, there was a span of 9 bases. The CDR3 sequence is 13 residues long. The CDR3 sequence: CASSLAVWDGYTF. CDR3 nucleotide sequence: TGTGCCAGCAGCTTGGCGGTATGGGATGGCTACACCTTC.

This chain links TRBV6-5 with TRBJ2-5; D uncertain. Trimming took 5 bases from V and 5 from J, leaving 12 bases between them. This CDR3 has 13 amino acids. Germline V CDR1 and CDR2: MNHEY, SVGAGI. The CDR3 DNA follows: TGTGCCAGCAGTCCCTCCAGGCGGGAGACCCAGTACTTC. Encoded protein: CASSPSRRETQYF.

The V gene is TRBV27, the J gene TRBJ1-1, with TRBD1 identical over 9 bases. From germline, CDR1 is MNHEY and CDR2 SMNVEV (reference sequence). V trimming: 6 bases; J trimming: 5 bases; junction bases outside the gene matches: 7. The CDR3 loop spans 14 amino acids. The CDR3 bases are TGTGCCAGCAGGGGGGGACAGGGAAGAACTGAAGCTTTCTTT. The encoded protein is CASRGGQGRTEAFF.

The chain combines TRBV7-9 with TRBJ2-1, with 10 bases that match TRBD2. The ends lost 5 bases at V and 4 bases at J; junction bases unmatched: 11. The germline gives CDR1 SEHNR, CDR2 FQNEAQ (reference sequence). The CDR3 runs 17 residues. CDR3 nucleotides: TGTGCCAGCAGCCCCCAATTTAGCGGGAGGACTTACAATGAGCAGTTCTTC. This codes for CASSPQFSGRTYNEQFF.

The V and J genes are TRBV28 and TRBJ2-1; D assignment may be TRBD1 or TRBD2 (5 bases each). The CDR3 extends over 14 amino acids. Between the trimmed V and J ends, which lost 5 bases and 4 bases, there was a span of 12 bases. Germline V gene data show CDR1 as MDHEN and CDR2 as SYDVKM. CDR3 amino acids: CASSLNWGYNEQFF. CDR3 DNA sequence: TGTGCCAGCAGTCTAAATTGGGGGTACAATGAGCAGTTCTTC.

V and J are TRBV30 and TRBJ2-5, with 7 bases that match TRBD2. The junction had 8 bases not matched to a gene; V was cut back by 3 bases and J by 7 bases. Germline CDR1 reads GTSNPN; CDR2 reads SVGIG (reference sequence). CDR3 length equals 13 residues. CDR3 amino acids: CAWSRGRASTQYF. CDR3 in DNA: TGTGCCTGGAGCCGAGGGAGGGCTTCGACCCAGTACTTC.

The chain carries TRBV4-2 and TRBJ2-7, with 8 bases matching TRBD1. CDR1 is LGHNA, CDR2 YNFKEQ, per germline. The CDR3 contains 19 residues. V shed 4 bases, J shed 4 bases, and the junction held 21 bases outside the gene matches. The CDR3 nucleotides read TGTGCCAGCAGCCCCTCGGCGGCGAGTGGGACAGGTAATATTTACGAGCAGTACTTC. The encoded protein is CASSPSAASGTGNIYEQYF.

This chain connects TRBV19 to TRBJ2-7; D uncertain. V was pared by 3 bases and J by 2 bases, with 5 bases between. Germline values: CDR1 LNHDA, CDR2 SQIVND (reference sequence). CDR3 size: 12 residues. The chain's CDR3 is CASSIPPYEQYF. Written as DNA, the CDR3 is TGTGCCAGTAGTATCCCCCCCTACGAGCAGTACTTC.

The chain recombines TRBV29-1 with TRBJ1-1; no reliable D call. Germline V gene lookup returns CDR1 SQVTM and CDR2 ANQGSEA. There are 14 residues in the CDR3. V shed 4 bases and J shed 8 bases, with 20 bases lying between them. CDR3 in DNA: TGCAGCGTTGTGGTCCGAGGGCCGCGAGGGGAAGCTTTCTTT. Translating it yields CSVVVRGPRGEAFF.

The rearrangement uses TRBV7-9 and TRBJ2-7; 9 bases are a match to TRBD1. Germline CDR1 reads SEHNR; CDR2 reads FQNEAQ (reference sequence). The CDR3 extends over 14 amino acids. Losses at the gene ends were 5 bases for V and 5 bases for J; bases not matched to a gene: 7. This CDR3 is CASSLGQGYDEQYF. CDR3 nucleotide sequence: TGTGCCAGCAGCCTTGGACAGGGGTACGACGAGCAGTACTTC.

The rearrangement joins TRBV7-8 to TRBJ2-1; D is possibly TRBD2 (6 bases). Germline assignment: CDR1 SGHVS and CDR2 FQNEAQ. The CDR3 spans 14 residues. Trimming left V 5 bases short and J 9 bases short, with 17 bases between. The CDR3 sequence is CASSPGTRDAEQFF. The CDR3 DNA reads as TGTGCCAGCAGCCCAGGGACTCGTGACGCTGAGCAGTTCTTC.

V and J are TRBV7-7 and TRBJ2-7; TRBD1 agrees at 10 bases. This CDR3 contains 19 residues. Germline values: CDR1 SSHAT, CDR2 FNYEAQ (reference sequence). Trimming cost V 2 bases and J 4 bases; bases outside gene matches: 17. CDR3 residues: CASSLPSKRGTGALYEQYF. CDR3 bases: TGTGCCAGCAGCTTACCTTCTAAGAGAGGGACAGGGGCCCTTTACGAGCAGTACTTC. The full variable domain, completed using reference TRBV7-7 and TRBJ2-7, is GAGVSQSPRYKVTKRGQDVTLRCDPISSHATLYWYQQALGQGPEFLTYFNYEAQPDKSGLPSDRFSAERPEGSISTLTIQRTEQRDSAMYRCASSLPSKRGTGALYEQYFGPGTRLTVT.

This clone appeared a single time. The rearrangement links TRBV10-3 to TRBJ2-1, with D perhaps matching TRBD1 (6 bases). V was shortened by 10 bases and J by 1 base, with 11 bases between the two germline ends. The CDR3 length is 13 residues. The V gene's germline CDR1 is ENHRY and CDR2 SYGVKD. The CDR3 protein is CANRGQSYNEQFF. The DNA for the CDR3 is TGTGCCAATCGGGGACAATCCTACAATGAGCAGTTCTTC.

CDR3: CASRSLLGLGETQYF. The CDR3 bases are TGTGCCAGCAGATCCCTACTAGGGCTGGGGGAGACCCAGTACTTC. The V and J genes are TRBV28 and TRBJ2-5; D is possibly TRBD2 (5 bases). V lost 6 bases to trimming and J lost 5 bases, with 19 bases between them. Germline CDR1 and CDR2: MDHEN and SYDVKM. This CDR3 is 15 amino acids long.

This clone was counted a few times. V usage is TRBV9 and J usage is TRBJ2-1; 12 nucleotides line up with TRBD2. The V segment lost 2 bases and the J segment 9 bases; nucleotides outside the gene matches: 6. This CDR3 spans 15 amino acids. CDR1 and CDR2 from the germline V gene are SGDLS and YYNGEE. The chain's CDR3 is CASSVGLAGMAEQFF. The CDR3 DNA follows: TGTGCCAGCAGCGTTGGACTAGCGGGGATGGCTGAGCAGTTCTTC.

V is TRBV20-1 and J is TRBJ1-5; D is unresolved. Germline V CDR1 and CDR2: DFQATT, SNEGSKA (reference sequence). CDR3 length: 12 residues. V was cut by 3 bases and J by 4 bases, with 7 bases left in between. The CDR3 nucleotides are TGCAGTGCTAGTACGGGGAATCAGCCCCAGCATTTT. Its protein product is CSASTGNQPQHF.